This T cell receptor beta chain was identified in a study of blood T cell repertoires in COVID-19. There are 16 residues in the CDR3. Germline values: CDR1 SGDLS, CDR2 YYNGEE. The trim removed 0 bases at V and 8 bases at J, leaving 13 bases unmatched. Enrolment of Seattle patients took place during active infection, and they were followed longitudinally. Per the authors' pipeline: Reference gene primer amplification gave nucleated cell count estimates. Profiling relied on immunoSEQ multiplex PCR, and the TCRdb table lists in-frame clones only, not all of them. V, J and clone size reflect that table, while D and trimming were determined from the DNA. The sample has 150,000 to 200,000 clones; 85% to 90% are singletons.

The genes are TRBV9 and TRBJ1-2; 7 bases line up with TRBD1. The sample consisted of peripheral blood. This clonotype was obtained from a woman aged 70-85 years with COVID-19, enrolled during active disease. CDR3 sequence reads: CASSVAGTELWRGYTF. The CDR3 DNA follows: TGTGCCAGCAGCGTAGCTGGGACAGAGCTCTGGCGGGGCTACACCTTC.